This T cell receptor beta chain was identified during a study of blood T cell repertoires in COVID-19. Across the study: Samples representing acute and convalescent COVID-19 were sourced from the United States, Italy and Spain. Sources were T cells, B-cell-depleted T cells, or PBMCs; the material itself was cDNA or gDNA.

In the authors' methods: From reference gene primer amplification, estimates of nucleated cell counts were derived. The repertoire was sequenced with immunoSEQ multiplex PCR; TCRdb's copy has only in-frame clones and lacks some. Clonal size and the V and J genes are those of that table, whereas D and trimming came from the DNA. The sample carries approximately 70,000 clones, 88% recorded once. Trimming removed 5 bases at V and 4 bases at J, with 11 bases between. From germline, CDR1 is SGHAT and CDR2 FQNNGV. The CDR3 has 13 residues. The source is a human donor in a cohort sampled during active COVID-19. The chain joins TRBV11-2 to TRBJ2-5, with a weak D call TRBD2 (6 bases). The material sequenced was peripheral blood. The DNA for the CDR3 is TGTGCCAGCAGCCCGACTAGGGGAGAGACCCAGTACTTC. This sequence encodes CASSPTRGETQYF.